Listed below are T cell receptor beta chains from one sample, sequenced in a study of T-cell reconstitution after alpha-beta-depleted transplantation in children. MiXCR, applied by TCRdb to the PCR reads, yields one record per CDR3 protein. The sample includes 400,000 to 500,000 distinct CDR3 sequences, 9.5% to 13% of them seen just once. The specimen was PBMCs from the stem cell graft donor, collected from the stem cell graft. The receptors were gathered from a human donor who donated a stem cell graft to a child with acute myeloid leukemia. CDR3s leave out the opening cysteine and the closing phenylalanine or tryptophan.

v_gene,len,j_gene,CDR3aa
TRBV6-2/TRBV6-3,11,TRBJ2-5,ASSYGFQETQY
TRBV6-9,11,TRBJ1-5,ASSPGYNQPQH
TRBV12-3/TRBV12-4,12,TRBJ1-5,ASSFTGLNQPQH
TRBV25-1,15,TRBJ2-3,ASSDVTGGSTTDTQY
TRBV27,10,TRBJ2-7,ASSPDGYEQY
TRBV5-1,12,TRBJ1-2,ASSLRGERDGYT
TRBV10-3,12,TRBJ2-3,AIRPQGSTDTQY
TRBV12-3/TRBV12-4,12,TRBJ2-1,ASTTGTAGHEQF
TRBV19,13,TRBJ1-2,ASTEQGASPDGYT
TRBV3-1,13,TRBJ2-5,ASSQDSGLGRTQY
TRBV15,16,TRBJ1-1,ATSRDNSGGRGNTEAF
TRBV7-3,14,TRBJ2-1,ASSPTSGSPYNEQF
TRBV6-1,13,TRBJ2-5,ASSEGVRAGETQY
TRBV3-1,12,TRBJ1-2,ASSQYQGGYGYT
TRBV6-1,15,TRBJ2-1,ASTPEIRLAGPGEQF
TRBV12-3/TRBV12-4,11,TRBJ1-2,ASSFYDREGYT
TRBV20-1,12,TRBJ1-1,SASLPGVNTEAF
TRBV18,12,TRBJ1-2,ASSPQRANYGYT
TRBV4-1,15,TRBJ2-1,ASSQDTGTGLVNEQF
TRBV21-1,14,TRBJ1-6,ASSKVPRRGNSPLH
TRBV15,14,TRBJ2-7,ATSRAETSVGYGQY
TRBV5-6,12,TRBJ1-3,ASSLPGEENTIY
TRBV30,11,TRBJ1-2,AWRGTGQIGYT
TRBV15,12,TRBJ2-2,ATSLRGWAGELF
TRBV5-1,15,TRBJ2-6,ASSLGGTTSGANVLT
TRBV18,15,TRBJ2-1,ASSPLRTGSSYNEQF
TRBV5-1,9,TRBJ2-4,ASSSGDIQY
TRBV4-2,15,TRBJ1-4,ASSLGRGRGVREKLF
TRBV29-1,18,TRBJ2-1,SVVIWGGCFGAYSYNEQF
TRBV29-1,10,TRBJ1-5,SVVLRNQPQH
TRBV20-1,12,TRBJ2-3,SATGGSFTDTQY
TRBV5-1,13,TRBJ1-1,ASSLEGRGNTEAF
TRBV12-3/TRBV12-4,11,TRBJ2-7,ASSFGGLGEQY
TRBV7-2,13,TRBJ2-1,ASSHPSGGQDEQF
TRBV5-1,13,TRBJ1-1,ASSLRTGSGTEAF
TRBV4-1,14,TRBJ1-2,ASSQGFSLENYGYT
TRBV5-6,13,TRBJ2-1,ASSFSGRAGSEQF
TRBV30,15,TRBJ2-3,AWSVYRTSGRTDTQY
TRBV9,13,TRBJ2-5,ASSEAGTSGETQY
TRBV27,13,TRBJ2-1,ASSWEGSVDNEQF